The 20 T cell receptor beta chains presented below share a single source sample, sequenced in a study of beta chain features in type 1 diabetes. Investigators reverse transcribed all isolated RNA, so they sequenced expressed TCRB transcripts. Clones were read by immunoSEQ multiplex PCR, and TCRdb kept only the in-frame ones, dropping some. The profile shows hundreds of thousands of clones, around 13% of them singletons. The specimen sequenced was naive CD4+ T cells from blood. The receptors derive from a man younger than 35 in good health.

This clone was recorded a few times. V and J are TRBV7-2 and TRBJ2-7; 11 positions match TRBD2. The CDR3 extends over 13 amino acids. Germline loops: CDR1 SGHTA, CDR2 FQGNSA. V shed 8 bases and J 4 bases; nucleotides not matched to a gene: 4. CDR3 protein: CASSTSGMYEQYF. The CDR3 DNA is TGTGCCAGCTCGACTAGCGGGATGTACGAGCAGTACTTC. The whole variable domain, filled in from reference TRBV7-2 and TRBJ2-7, reads GAGVSQSPSNKVTEKGKDVELRCDPISGHTALYWYRQSLGQGLEFLIYFQGNSAPDKSGLPSDRFSAERTGGSVSTLTIQRTQQEDSAVYLCASSTSGMYEQYFGPGTRLTVT.

The V call is TRBV5-4, the J call TRBJ2-7; TRBD2 matches at 14 bases. Germline loops: CDR1 SGHNT, CDR2 YYREEE (reference sequence). The CDR3 runs 15 residues. Trimming took 4 bases from V and 6 from J; bases not matched to a gene: 6. The CDR3 DNA reads as TGTGCCAGCAGCATTGGGACTAGCGGGAGTACCGAGCAGTACTTC. It yields the protein CASSIGTSGSTEQYF.

The chain carries TRBV11-2 and TRBJ2-3, with unresolved D. Germline CDR1 SGHAT, CDR2 FQNNGV. The CDR3 extends over 13 amino acids. The V gene lost 6 bases and the J gene lost 5 bases, with 12 bases spanning the gap. The CDR3 is CASSFGGGDTQYF. CDR3 DNA: TGTGCCAGCAGTTTCGGCGGCGGAGATACGCAGTATTTT.

This chain connects TRBV30 to TRBJ1-1, with 9 bases aligning to TRBD1. Germline loops: CDR1 GTSNPN, CDR2 SVGIG (reference sequence). The CDR3 length is 15 residues. V lost 0 bases and J lost 4; bases outside the gene matches: 6. The CDR3 region is CAWSVLGQGSTEAFF. The CDR3 bases are TGTGCCTGGAGTGTACTTGGACAGGGGAGCACTGAAGCTTTCTTT.

This rearrangement joins TRBV30 to TRBJ2-2, with 8 bases that match TRBD1. V shed 1 base, J shed 9 bases, and the junction held 4 bases outside the gene matches. From germline, CDR1 is GTSNPN and CDR2 SVGIG (reference sequence). This CDR3 has 13 amino acids. The CDR3 protein is CAWSAGQVRELFF. The CDR3 DNA follows: TGTGCCTGGAGTGCGGGACAGGTTCGGGAGCTGTTTTTT.

The chain links TRBV5-1 to TRBJ2-3, with no clear D. V gave up 1 base and J gave up 6 bases, with 6 bases separating them. The V gene's germline CDR1 is SGHRS and CDR2 YFSETQ. The CDR3 spans 12 residues. The CDR3 loop reads CASSLTSDTQYF. The DNA for the CDR3 is TGCGCCAGCAGCTTGACTTCGGATACGCAGTATTTT.

V and J are TRBV10-3 and TRBJ2-2, with a tentative D call TRBD2 (6 bases). Germline V CDR1 and CDR2: ENHRY, SYGVKD. V lost 5 bases and J 0 bases, leaving 16 bases between the germline ends. The CDR3 is 17 amino acids. CDR3 loop: CAISSAGQGSNTGELFF. The CDR3 DNA reads as TGTGCCATCAGTTCCGCGGGGCAGGGATCGAACACCGGGGAGCTGTTTTTT.

The V and J genes are TRBV7-9 and TRBJ2-1; 7 bases are shared with TRBD1. The V gene's germline CDR1 is SEHNR and CDR2 FQNEAQ (reference sequence). The CDR3 consists of 13 residues. V trimming: 5 bases; J trimming: 10 bases; junction bases outside the gene matches: 8. The CDR3: CASSLSRQGEQFF. Here the CDR3 DNA reads TGTGCCAGCAGCCTTTCCCGACAGGGCGAGCAGTTCTTC.

V and J are TRBV5-6 and TRBJ1-6; 7 bases are a match to TRBD1. With 5 bases clipped from V and 11 bases from J, the junction kept 7 bases outside the gene matches. CDR3 size: 13 residues. Per the germline V gene, CDR1 is SGHDT and CDR2 is YYEEEE. DNA for the CDR3: TGTGCCAGCAGATGGGGACAGAGGACACCCCTCCACTTT. It encodes CASRWGQRTPLHF.

The CDR3 is CASREGFREQYF. The CDR3 coding sequence is TGTGCCAGCAGGGAGGGGTTCCGCGAGCAGTACTTC. This sequence joins TRBV28 and TRBJ2-7, with D perhaps matching TRBD2 (6 bases). Germline V gene sequence: CDR1 MDHEN, CDR2 SYDVKM. This CDR3 comprises 12 residues. Trimming stripped 6 bases from V and 6 bases from J, with 12 bases between.

The chain has TRBV4-1 and TRBJ1-1, with D perhaps matching TRBD1 (5 bases). Looked up from germline, CDR1 is MGHRA and CDR2 is YSYEKL. The CDR3 is made up of 13 amino acids. V lost 8 bases and J lost 5, with 15 bases in between. The CDR3 DNA sequence: TGCGCCAGCCGAGTTAGGGGTGGAACTGAAGCTTTCTTT. Translation: CASRVRGGTEAFF.

The chain is built from TRBV6-5 and TRBJ2-7, with a tentative D call TRBD2 (7 bases). The CDR3 length is 15 residues. Germline lookup yields CDR1 MNHEY and CDR2 SVGAGI. V dropped 0 bases and J dropped 3 bases, with 12 bases sitting between them. CDR3 sequence: CASSYSAGAVYEQYF. CDR3 nucleotides: TGTGCCAGCAGTTACTCCGCGGGGGCGGTCTACGAGCAGTACTTC.

The CDR3 DNA sequence: TGTGCCAGCAGCCCTAGACAGGGGGAGGTGCAGTACTTC. This sequence encodes CASSPRQGEVQYF. The chain combines TRBV28 with TRBJ2-7, with 9 bases matching TRBD1. This CDR3 region has 13 residues. Trimming cost V 6 bases and J 9 bases; bases outside gene matches: 9. The V gene's germline CDR1 is MDHEN and CDR2 SYDVKM.

The chain couples TRBV7-2 to TRBJ2-2, with 10 nucleotides matching TRBD2. Unmatched junction bases numbered 2, after V lost 3 bases and J lost 1 base. The CDR3 spans 16 residues. Looked up from germline, CDR1 is SGHTA and CDR2 is FQGNSA. The CDR3 here is CASSFLAGGNTGELFF. The CDR3 DNA sequence: TGTGCCAGCAGCTTTTTAGCGGGGGGGAACACCGGGGAGCTGTTTTTT.

This clone was counted a few times. The genes are TRBV2 and TRBJ1-2; no definite D call. The CDR3 loop spans 12 amino acids. The V gene lost 3 bases and the J gene lost 8 bases, with 10 bases spanning the gap. Germline V lookup: CDR1 SNHLY, CDR2 FYNNEI. The CDR3 DNA reads as TGTGCCAGCAGTGAGTCCCGTCAGGGCTACACCTTC. Translation gives CASSESRQGYTF.

A few counts support this clone. The V call is TRBV29-1, the J call TRBJ2-5; no firm D call. CDR1 is SQVTM and CDR2 is ANQGSEA in the germline V gene. CDR3 length: 11 amino acids. V lost 8 bases and J lost 1, with 8 bases in between. CDR3 in amino acids: CSLSFQETQYF. The DNA of the CDR3 is TGCAGCCTTAGCTTCCAAGAGACCCAGTACTTC.

The rearrangement links TRBV5-8 to TRBJ2-7; no clear D. The V end lost 2 bases, the J end lost 2 bases, and 8 bases lay between the germline ends. This CDR3 has 13 residues. Looked up from germline, CDR1 is SGHTS and CDR2 is YDEGEE. CDR3 in DNA: TGTGCCAGCAGCTTCTCACAAACCTACGAGCAGTACTTC. Protein sequence: CASSFSQTYEQYF. The full variable domain, rest sourced from reference TRBV5-8 and TRBJ2-7, is EAGVTQSPTHLIKTRGQQATLRCSPISGHTSVYWYQQALGLGLQFLLWYDEGEERNRGNFPPRFSGRQFPNYSSELNVNALELEDSALYLCASSFSQTYEQYFGPGTRLTVT.

This clone was detected only a few times. The chain combines TRBV11-2 with TRBJ2-2; D ambiguous. This CDR3 comprises 14 residues. The V and J ends lost 1 base and 1 base respectively, with 4 bases between them. Germline CDR1 reads SGHAT; CDR2 reads FQNNGV. The CDR3 bases are TGTGCCAGCAGCTTAGCTTTGAACACCGGGGAGCTGTTTTTT. It codes for CASSLALNTGELFF.

The V call is TRBV28, the J call TRBJ2-3; maybe TRBD1 (6 bases). This CDR3 has 15 amino acids. Trimming cost V 8 bases and J 0 bases, with 15 bases left between them. CDR1 is MDHEN and CDR2 is SYDVKM in the germline V gene. CDR3 DNA: TGTGCCAGCGGAAACAGGGATACTAGCACAGATACGCAGTATTTT. This encodes CASGNRDTSTDTQYF.

The chain joins TRBV11-3 to TRBJ2-3; perhaps TRBD1 as D (6 bases). The CDR3 is 16 residues long. CDR1 and CDR2 (germline): SGHNT, YENEEA. Trimming pared 4 bases from V and 3 bases from J, leaving 17 bases between. For the CDR3, the DNA is TGTGCCAGCAGCTCCTCTCAGGGAAGGGGGACAGATACGCAGTATTTT. It is translated as CASSSSQGRGTDTQYF.